Below, 13 T cell receptor beta chains from the same sample are listed, as sequenced in a study of T cell repertoires in cytomegalovirus infection (dated by TCRdb to the late 2010s). This sample was sequenced with an Illumina HiSeq 1500. TCRdb's own reprocessing of the public reads used fastp at Q25 and MiXCR and kept productive beta chains. Rows with a matching CDR3 protein are joined into one entry that keeps the most common DNA and genes. The sample data list about 530,000 distinct CDR3 sequences, and roughly 29% of these were observed just once. In total, the top ten clones hold roughly 13% of the sample. The sample was PBMCs. The receptor set was obtained from a human donor in good health (CMV status not recorded). Some clones in this sample may be carry-over from other donors' samples.

The chain combines TRBV7-2 with TRBJ1-3; D gene uncertain. Germline CDR1 and CDR2: SGHTA and FQGNSA. Trimming cost V 2 bases and J 2 bases, with 7 bases left between them. The CDR3 has 14 residues. The CDR3 DNA follows: TGTGCCAGCAGCTTATCCAATACTGGAAACACCATATATTTT. As protein: CASSLSNTGNTIYF. Complete variable domain (other parts from reference TRBV7-2 and TRBJ1-3): GAGVSQSPSNKVTEKGKDVELRCDPISGHTALYWYRQSLGQGLEFLIYFQGNSAPDKSGLPSDRFSAERTGGSVSTLTIQRTQQEDSAVYLCASSLSNTGNTIYFGEGSWLTVV.

The V gene is TRBV23-1, the J gene TRBJ1-5; possibly TRBD1 for D (5 bases). TRBV23-1 is designated an ORF whose function remains uncertain. V gave up 8 bases and J gave up 0 bases, with 23 bases separating them. CDR3 length: 18 amino acids. The CDR3 bases are TGCGCCAGCCCCGGGGCAGGGAATTCCACCTATAGCAATCAGCCCCAGCATTTT. It yields the protein CASPGAGNSTYSNQPQHF.

This clonotype appeared many times. The chain carries TRBV7-9 and TRBJ1-1; the match to TRBD1 covers 10 bases. With V trimmed by 6 bases and J by 2 bases, 12 bases remained unmatched. The CDR3 covers 17 residues. Germline CDR1 and CDR2: SEHNR and FQNEAQ (reference sequence). The chain's CDR3 is CASSLSGTGVPNTEAFF. Written as DNA, the CDR3 is TGTGCCAGCAGTTTATCCGGGACAGGGGTCCCAAACACTGAAGCTTTCTTT.

The V gene is TRBV20-1, the J gene TRBJ2-7; D possibly corresponds to TRBD2 (7 bases). CDR1 is DFQATT and CDR2 is SNEGSKA in the germline V gene (reference sequence). Trimming took 7 bases from V and 9 from J, leaving 16 bases between them. The CDR3 extends over 11 amino acids. This CDR3 is CSEGGGVGQYF. CDR3 nucleotides: TGCAGTGAGGGGGGGGGCGTGGGGCAGTACTTC.

This clonotype was observed at least ten times. The rearrangement uses TRBV12-3 or TRBV12-4 and TRBJ2-2; D is undetermined. V was cut by 5 bases and J by 2 bases, with 12 bases left in between. This CDR3 is built from 15 residues. The CDR3 bases are TGTGCCAGCAGTCTCCGGGCGGTTAACACCGGGGAGCTGTTTTTT. It codes for CASSLRAVNTGELFF.

The chain couples TRBV19 to TRBJ1-2, with D tentatively TRBD1 (6 bases). The V end was cut by 7 bases, the J end by 4 bases, with 19 bases between. Germline assignment: CDR1 LNHDA and CDR2 SQIVND (reference sequence). The CDR3 spans 15 residues. Written as DNA, the CDR3 is TGTGCCAGTATCCCGACAGACCGGGGGGCCTATGGCTACACCTTC. Encoded protein: CASIPTDRGAYGYTF.

This clonotype was observed many times. The chain combines TRBV5-1 with TRBJ2-7; perhaps TRBD2 as D (5 bases). The CDR3 is 14 residues long. V was cut by 0 bases and J by 5 bases, with 12 bases left in between. The germline V gene encodes CDR1 SGHRS and CDR2 YFSETQ. DNA of the CDR3: TGCGCCAGCAGCTTGGGGCTAGCAAGCGACGAGCAGTACTTC. Its translation is CASSLGLASDEQYF.

In its sample, this clonotype was seen many times. The J gene is TRBJ2-5, the V gene TRBV12-3 or TRBV12-4, with 13 bases that match TRBD2. J lost 5 bases, V lost 6 bases, and 6 bases had no gene match. The CDR3 consists of 15 residues. CDR3 in DNA: TGTGCCAGCAGCCTCGGACTAGCGGGAGAGGAGACCCAGTACTTC. Amino acid sequence: CASSLGLAGEETQYF.

This chain uses TRBV20-1 with TRBJ1-1; perhaps TRBD1 as D (5 bases). V was cut by 5 bases and J by 1 base, with 11 bases left in between. Germline V CDR1 and CDR2: DFQATT, SNEGSKA (reference sequence). This CDR3 region has 13 residues. CDR3 bases: TGCAGTGCTCAGGACACCAGGAACACTGAAGCTTTCTTT. This translates into CSAQDTRNTEAFF.

The chain is built from TRBV11-3 and TRBJ2-1; TRBD2 agrees at 15 bases. Trimming at V came to 4 bases and at J to 7 bases, leaving 17 bases not matched to a gene. This CDR3 region has 20 residues. Looked up from germline, CDR1 is SGHNT and CDR2 is YENEEA. In DNA form, the CDR3 reads TGTGCCAGCAGCTCCTTAAATCGGTGGACTAGCGGGAGGGTTGCGAATGAGCAGTTCTTC. As protein: CASSSLNRWTSGRVANEQFF.

This clonotype has ten or more counts. V and J are TRBV11-3 and TRBJ2-2; 9 bases are a match to TRBD2. This CDR3 contains 17 residues. V trimming: 5 bases; J trimming: 0 bases; junction bases outside the gene matches: 7. Per germline, CDR1 SGHNT and CDR2 YENEEA. The CDR3 spells CASSPTGLAANTGELFF. Here the CDR3 DNA reads TGTGCCAGCAGCCCCACGGGACTAGCTGCGAACACCGGGGAGCTGTTTTTT.

The table lists this clonotype with many counts. The chain joins TRBV6-2 or TRBV6-3 to TRBJ1-2; D not resolved. Per germline, CDR1 MNHEY and CDR2 SVGEGT. The CDR3 covers 15 residues. The V end lost 2 bases, the J end lost 3 bases, and 13 bases lay between the germline ends. The CDR3 region is CASSYPSVRYYGYTF. The DNA of the CDR3 is TGTGCCAGCAGTTACCCGTCGGTGAGGTACTATGGCTACACCTTC.

In its sample, this clonotype was seen a few times. This chain links TRBV7-9 with TRBJ2-1; TRBD1 agrees at 7 bases. The CDR3 has 13 amino acids. J gave up 5 bases and V 5 bases, and 3 bases lay outside the gene matches. CDR1 and CDR2 (germline): SEHNR, FQNEAQ (reference sequence). The CDR3 region has the DNA TGTGCCAGCAGCAACAGGGGCCACAATGAGCAGTTCTTC. Translated: CASSNRGHNEQFF.